The 28 T cell receptor beta chains reported below all come from one sample, sequenced in a study of T cell responses to AZD1222 COVID-19 vaccine. The table came from immunoSEQ multiplex PCR; TCRdb's copy has only in-frame clones and leaves some out. The profile shows over 95,000 clones, 70% to 90% of them singletons. This specimen was peripheral blood, taken 28 days after the second AZD1222 dose. The receptors stem from an adult who received the AZD1222 COVID-19 vaccine.

This clone was seen a few times. The rearrangement uses TRBV9 and TRBJ2-3; perhaps TRBD2 as D (5 bases). CDR3 length: 15 amino acids. CDR1 is SGDLS, CDR2 YYNGEE, per germline. V lost 1 base and J lost 5, with 14 bases in between. The CDR3 here is CASSVNGRDRDTQYF. The CDR3 DNA reads as TGTGCCAGCAGCGTAAACGGACGGGATCGAGATACGCAGTATTTT.

The rearrangement joins TRBV14 to TRBJ1-1; weak D call: TRBD1 (5 bases). Germline-derived CDR1 and CDR2 are SGHDN and FVKESK. The ends were cut back, 4 bases at V and 7 bases at J, with 16 bases in the middle. This CDR3 is 14 amino acids long. CDR3 bases: TGTGCCAGCAGCCCGGAGGGAGGGGCTGATGAAGCTTTCTTT. This translates into CASSPEGGADEAFF.

The gene calls are TRBV6-1 and TRBJ1-2, with D uncertain. The CDR3 has 16 amino acids. V lost 3 bases and J 4 bases, leaving 18 bases between the germline ends. Looked up from germline, CDR1 is MNHNS and CDR2 is SASEGT. The CDR3 protein is CASSDSVSWGGYGYTF. CDR3 DNA sequence: TGTGCCAGCAGTGATTCTGTAAGTTGGGGTGGCTATGGCTACACCTTC.

This clone was detected only once. The gene calls are TRBV6-6 and TRBJ2-5; 7 bases match TRBD2. Unmatched junction bases numbered 15, after V lost 5 bases and J lost 0 bases. The CDR3 has 18 residues. CDR1 is MNHNY and CDR2 is SVGAGI in the germline V gene (reference sequence). The CDR3 region is CASSPLAGTNLYQETQYF. The CDR3 coding sequence is TGTGCCAGCAGTCCCCTGGCAGGGACTAATCTTTACCAAGAGACCCAGTACTTC.

This clone was recorded once. V is TRBV5-1 and J is TRBJ1-1; no firm D call. Trimming took off 0 bases at V and 6 bases at J, with 15 bases between the two ends. This CDR3 comprises 15 residues. CDR1 is SGHRS, CDR2 YFSETQ, per germline. In DNA form, the CDR3 reads TGCGCCAGCAGCTTGGGAGGGTCTCCCGGGCCTGAAGCTTTCTTT. Encoded protein: CASSLGGSPGPEAFF.

The gene calls are TRBV4-3 and TRBJ1-2, with 10 bases lining up with TRBD1. V shed 0 bases, J shed 4 bases, and the junction held 2 bases outside the gene matches. This CDR3 spans 15 amino acids. Germline lookup yields CDR1 LGHNA and CDR2 YSLEER. The CDR3 DNA sequence: TGCGCCAGCAGCCAAGAGACAGGGGGCTCCTATGGCTACACCTTC. It codes for CASSQETGGSYGYTF.

This chain connects TRBV19 to TRBJ2-5; D is uncertain. The germline V gene has CDR1 LNHDA and CDR2 SQIVND (reference sequence). V was shortened by 4 bases and J by 5 bases, with 8 bases between the two germline ends. The CDR3 has 12 amino acids. CDR3 in amino acids: CASSTQGETQYF. The CDR3 DNA follows: TGTGCCAGTAGTACCCAAGGGGAGACCCAGTACTTC.

The rearrangement links TRBV10-1 to TRBJ2-7, with 9 bases identical to TRBD2. V gave up 6 bases and J gave up 3 bases; unmatched junction bases: 6. CDR1 and CDR2 from the germline V gene are WNHNN and SYGVQD (reference sequence). The CDR3 runs to 14 residues. The CDR3 reads CASSPGGGVYEQYF. The DNA of the CDR3 is TGCGCCAGCAGCCCCGGCGGGGGGGTCTACGAGCAGTACTTC.

The V and J genes are TRBV19 and TRBJ2-3; 10 bases match TRBD2. From germline, CDR1 is LNHDA and CDR2 SQIVND (reference sequence). The CDR3 spans 16 residues. V lost 3 bases, J lost 6 bases, and 9 bases stayed unmatched. Written as DNA, the CDR3 is TGTGCCAGTAGTATGAGCCTAGCGGGGGTAGTGGATACGCAGTATTTT. Translation: CASSMSLAGVVDTQYF.

V gene TRBV28 combines with J gene TRBJ2-3; D is possibly TRBD2 (6 bases). The V end was cut by 3 bases, the J end by 0 bases, with 19 bases between. This CDR3 is built from 18 residues. From germline, CDR1 is MDHEN and CDR2 SYDVKM. The CDR3 reads CASSFSPGLGSSTDTQYF. The CDR3 nucleotides are TGTGCCAGCAGTTTTTCTCCGGGACTGGGGTCTAGCACAGATACGCAGTATTTT.

This clone is a singleton in its sample. V gene TRBV19 combines with J gene TRBJ2-1, with a tentative D call TRBD2 (5 bases). The CDR3 is 15 amino acids. Deletions cut 10 bases from V and 3 bases from J, with 19 bases between. Germline V gives CDR1 LNHDA, CDR2 SQIVND (reference sequence). CDR3 region: CATHSTDSSYNEQFF. As DNA, the CDR3 is TGTGCCACTCATTCCACGGACTCGAGCTACAATGAGCAGTTCTTC.

Only one count was recorded for this clone. This chain links TRBV7-3 with TRBJ2-6; D uncertain. The CDR3 extends over 14 amino acids. Trimming shortened V by 7 bases and J by 3 bases, and 10 bases separated the two germline ends. Germline V gives CDR1 SGHTA, CDR2 FQGTGA. CDR3 coding DNA: TGTGCCAGCACCGCAGGTGTTGGGGCCAACGTCCTGACTTTC. As protein: CASTAGVGANVLTF.

The J gene is TRBJ1-5, the V gene TRBV6-5; D remains unclear. V lost 0 bases to trimming and J lost 0 bases, with 6 bases between them. Germline V lookup: CDR1 MNHEY, CDR2 SVGAGI. CDR3 length: 15 residues. CDR3 protein: CASSYSGNSNQPQHF. CDR3 nucleotide sequence: TGTGCCAGCAGTTACTCGGGGAATAGCAATCAGCCCCAGCATTTT.

The sample holds one count of this clone. The V call is TRBV15, the J call TRBJ1-5; D unresolved. V lost 3 bases and J 5 bases, leaving 8 bases between the germline ends. There are 13 residues in the CDR3. Germline V gene lookup returns CDR1 LNHNV and CDR2 YYDKDF (reference sequence). The CDR3 here is CATSSGRDQPQHF. CDR3 nucleotide sequence: TGTGCCACCAGCAGTGGGAGGGATCAGCCCCAGCATTTT.

This clone was seen just once. This chain connects TRBV19 to TRBJ2-7, with no clear D. Per the germline V gene, CDR1 is LNHDA and CDR2 is SQIVND (reference sequence). Trimming stripped 3 bases from V and 0 bases from J, with 12 bases between. The CDR3 is made up of 15 amino acids. Written as DNA, the CDR3 is TGTGCCAGTAGTATTGGAACATCAATCTCCTACGAGCAGTACTTC. Its protein is CASSIGTSISYEQYF. Filled out from reference TRBV19 and TRBJ2-7, the complete variable domain reads DGGITQSPKYLFRKEGQNVTLSCEQNLNHDAMYWYRQDPGQGLRLIYYSQIVNDFQKGDIAEGYSVSREKKESFPLTVTSAQKNPTAFYLCASSIGTSISYEQYFGPGTRLTVT.

This chain uses TRBV3-1 (or the pseudogene TRBV3-2) with TRBJ2-5; D perhaps matches TRBD1 (6 bases). The CDR3 spans 15 residues. Germline V lookup: CDR1 LGHDT, CDR2 YNNKEL (reference sequence). Trimming pared 4 bases from V and 5 bases from J, leaving 17 bases between. Here the CDR3 DNA reads TGTGCCAGCAGCCCTTCACCCAACAGGGATGAGACCCAGTACTTC. Translation gives CASSPSPNRDETQYF.

The V call is TRBV28, the J call TRBJ1-1; D uncertain. Germline assignment: CDR1 MDHEN and CDR2 SYDVKM. The CDR3 has 14 amino acids. Trimming pared 10 bases from V and 1 base from J, leaving 16 bases between. The CDR3 sequence is CAMTSGSGNTEAFF. The CDR3 DNA reads as TGTGCCATGACTTCGGGATCCGGGAACACTGAAGCTTTCTTT.

The rearrangement uses TRBV6-9 and TRBJ1-3, with 7 bases matching TRBD1. CDR1 is MNHGY, CDR2 SVAAGI, per germline. Trimming took 7 bases from V and 4 from J; bases not matched to a gene: 19. The CDR3 is 18 amino acids. CDR3 coding DNA: TGTGCCAGCAAACCCACCCTACCAGGGGGGCGAAGCGGAAACACCATATATTTT. Amino acid sequence: CASKPTLPGGRSGNTIYF.

The genes are TRBV7-8 and TRBJ2-7; D call uncertain. The germline V and J ends were trimmed by 0 bases and 2 bases, with 5 bases remaining between them. CDR3 length: 13 amino acids. Germline values: CDR1 SGHVS, CDR2 FQNEAQ. The CDR3 loop is CASSLAVTYEQYF. Here the CDR3 DNA reads TGTGCCAGCAGCTTAGCTGTCACCTACGAGCAGTACTTC.

The rearrangement joins TRBV19 to TRBJ1-5; TRBD1 aligns across 8 bases. V lost 2 bases and J lost 4; bases outside the gene matches: 10. Germline V gene data show CDR1 as LNHDA and CDR2 as SQIVND (reference sequence). The CDR3 has 17 residues. The CDR3 sequence: CASSILGQGGRNQPQHF. The CDR3 DNA reads as TGTGCCAGTAGTATATTAGGACAGGGAGGGCGAAATCAGCCCCAGCATTTT.

This clone showed up just once. The chain joins TRBV7-9 to TRBJ1-5; D not certain. The CDR3 loop spans 14 amino acids. Germline CDR1 is SEHNR and CDR2 is FQNEAQ (reference sequence). Trimming cost V 3 bases and J 6 bases, with 12 bases left between them. Here the CDR3 reads CASSFSDFVQPQHF. Here the CDR3 DNA reads TGTGCCAGCAGCTTTTCAGATTTTGTTCAGCCCCAGCATTTT.

In nucleotides, the CDR3 is TGTGCCAGCAGCCTACTCAACCAGGACACTGAAGCTTTCTTT. It codes for CASSLLNQDTEAFF. The chain couples TRBV5-4 to TRBJ1-1; no definite D call. Looked up from germline, CDR1 is SGHNT and CDR2 is YYREEE (reference sequence). CDR3 length: 14 residues. V shed 4 bases and J shed 3 bases, with 13 bases lying between them.

This clone was observed a single time. The chain links TRBV6-1 to TRBJ2-1; a possible D gene is TRBD2 (5 bases). This CDR3 has 19 residues. V was clipped by 4 bases and J by 0 bases, with 22 bases between them. Germline V gene lookup returns CDR1 MNHNS and CDR2 SASEGT. The CDR3 reads CASSGRGRLVASSYNEQFF. The CDR3 nucleotides read TGTGCCAGCAGTGGGCGCGGGCGGCTCGTAGCGAGCTCCTACAATGAGCAGTTCTTC.

The V and J genes are TRBV6-1 and TRBJ1-5, with D perhaps matching TRBD1 (6 bases). This CDR3 comprises 15 residues. The germline V gene has CDR1 MNHNS and CDR2 SASEGT. Trimming removed 4 bases from V and 5 bases from J, with 15 bases in between. As DNA, the CDR3 is TGTGCCAGCAGTGCCGGGACAACCAGGGATCAGCCCCAGCATTTT. Protein sequence: CASSAGTTRDQPQHF.

The chain is built from TRBV2 and TRBJ1-4; D call uncertain. Germline V gene lookup returns CDR1 SNHLY and CDR2 FYNNEI. The length of the CDR3 is 11 residues. With 6 bases removed from V and 14 bases from J, the gap between germline ends came to 13 bases. The CDR3 spells CASSLEKRLFF. CDR3 nucleotides: TGTGCCAGCAGCTTAGAAAAAAGGCTGTTTTTT.

This chain connects TRBV10-3 to TRBJ1-1; D is uncertain. Trimming removed 6 bases from V and 1 base from J, with 12 bases in between. The germline V gene has CDR1 ENHRY and CDR2 SYGVKD. This CDR3 region has 14 residues. The CDR3 protein is CAISPWDRNTEAFF. In DNA form, the CDR3 reads TGTGCCATCAGCCCCTGGGATAGGAACACTGAAGCTTTCTTT.

This clone appeared a few times. The rearrangement uses TRBV5-1 and TRBJ2-2; the match to TRBD1 covers 11 bases. This CDR3 has 16 residues. Germline loops: CDR1 SGHRS, CDR2 YFSETQ. V shed 4 bases, J shed 8 bases, and the junction held 10 bases outside the gene matches. CDR3 coding DNA: TGCGCCAGCAGCATAGGACAGGGGGCGATGACTGGGGAGCTGTTTTTT. Encoded protein: CASSIGQGAMTGELFF.

V gene TRBV4-1 combines with J gene TRBJ1-6; the D is unclear. This CDR3 region has 17 residues. Germline loops: CDR1 MGHRA, CDR2 YSYEKL. The ends were cut back, 1 base at V and 7 bases at J, with 17 bases in the middle. CDR3 bases: TGCGCCAGCAGCCAAGCTTCCACAGTCGGTGGGAATTCACCCCTCCACTTT. Encoded protein: CASSQASTVGGNSPLHF.